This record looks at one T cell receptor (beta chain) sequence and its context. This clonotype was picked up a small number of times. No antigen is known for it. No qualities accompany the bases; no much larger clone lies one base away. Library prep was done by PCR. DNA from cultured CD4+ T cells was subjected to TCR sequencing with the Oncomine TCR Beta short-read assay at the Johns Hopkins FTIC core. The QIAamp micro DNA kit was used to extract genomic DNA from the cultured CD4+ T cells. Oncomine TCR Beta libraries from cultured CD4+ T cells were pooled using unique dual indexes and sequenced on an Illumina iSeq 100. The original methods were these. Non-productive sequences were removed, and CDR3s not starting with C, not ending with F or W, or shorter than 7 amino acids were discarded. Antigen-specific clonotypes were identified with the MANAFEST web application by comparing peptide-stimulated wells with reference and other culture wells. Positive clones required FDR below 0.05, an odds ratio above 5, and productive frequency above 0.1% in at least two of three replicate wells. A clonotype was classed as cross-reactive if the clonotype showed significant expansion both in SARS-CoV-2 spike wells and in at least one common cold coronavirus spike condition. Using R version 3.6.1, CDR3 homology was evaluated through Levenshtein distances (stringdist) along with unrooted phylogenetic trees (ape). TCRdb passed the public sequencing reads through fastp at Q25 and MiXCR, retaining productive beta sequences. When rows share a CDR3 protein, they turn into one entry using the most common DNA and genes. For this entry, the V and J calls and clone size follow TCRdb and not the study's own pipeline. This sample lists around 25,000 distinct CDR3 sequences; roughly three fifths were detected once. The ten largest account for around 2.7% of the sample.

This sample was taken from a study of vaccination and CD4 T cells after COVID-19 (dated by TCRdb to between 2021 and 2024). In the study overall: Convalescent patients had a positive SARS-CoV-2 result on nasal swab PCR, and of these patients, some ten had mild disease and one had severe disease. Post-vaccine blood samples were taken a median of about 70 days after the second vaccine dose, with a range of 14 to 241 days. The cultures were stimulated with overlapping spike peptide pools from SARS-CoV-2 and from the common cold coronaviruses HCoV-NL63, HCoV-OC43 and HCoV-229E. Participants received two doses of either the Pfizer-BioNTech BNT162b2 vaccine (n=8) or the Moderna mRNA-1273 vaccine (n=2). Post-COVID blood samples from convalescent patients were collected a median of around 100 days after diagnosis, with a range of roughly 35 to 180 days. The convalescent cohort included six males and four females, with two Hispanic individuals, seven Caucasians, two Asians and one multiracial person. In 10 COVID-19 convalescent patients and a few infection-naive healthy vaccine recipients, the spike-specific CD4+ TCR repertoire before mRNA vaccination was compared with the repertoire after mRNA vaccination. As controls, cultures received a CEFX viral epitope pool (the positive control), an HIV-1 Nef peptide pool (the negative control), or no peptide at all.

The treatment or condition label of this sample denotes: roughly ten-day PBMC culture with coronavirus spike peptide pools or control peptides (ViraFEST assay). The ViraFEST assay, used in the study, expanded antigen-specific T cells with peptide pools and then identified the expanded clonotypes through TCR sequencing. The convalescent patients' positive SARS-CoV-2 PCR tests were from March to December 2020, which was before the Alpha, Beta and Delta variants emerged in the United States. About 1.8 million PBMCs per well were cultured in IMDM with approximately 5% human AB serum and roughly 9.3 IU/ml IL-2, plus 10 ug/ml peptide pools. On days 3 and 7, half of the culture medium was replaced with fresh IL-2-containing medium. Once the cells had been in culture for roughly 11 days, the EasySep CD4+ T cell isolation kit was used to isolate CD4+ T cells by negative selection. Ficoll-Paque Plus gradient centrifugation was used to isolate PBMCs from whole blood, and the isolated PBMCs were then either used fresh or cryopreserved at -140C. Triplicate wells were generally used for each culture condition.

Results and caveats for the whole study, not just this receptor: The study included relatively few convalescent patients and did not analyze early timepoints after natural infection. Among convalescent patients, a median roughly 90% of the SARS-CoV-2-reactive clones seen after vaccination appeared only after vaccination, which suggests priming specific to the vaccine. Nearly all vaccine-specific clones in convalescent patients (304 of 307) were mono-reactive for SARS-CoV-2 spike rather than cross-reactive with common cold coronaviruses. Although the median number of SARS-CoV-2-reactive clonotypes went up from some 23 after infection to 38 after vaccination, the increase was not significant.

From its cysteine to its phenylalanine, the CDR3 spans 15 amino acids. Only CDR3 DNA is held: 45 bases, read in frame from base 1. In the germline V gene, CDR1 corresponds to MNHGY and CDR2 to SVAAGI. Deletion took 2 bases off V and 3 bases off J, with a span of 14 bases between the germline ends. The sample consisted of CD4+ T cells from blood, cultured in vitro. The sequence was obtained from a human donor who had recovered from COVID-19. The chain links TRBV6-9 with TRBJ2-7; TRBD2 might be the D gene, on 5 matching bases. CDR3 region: CASSYNGIPFYEQYF. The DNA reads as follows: TGTGCCAGCAGTTATAACGGGATTCCTTTCTACGAGCAGTACTTC.